The rows below give T cell receptor beta chains drawn from one sample of a study of response to subunit inactivated influenza vaccine. A single record per CDR3 protein comes from TCRdb applying MiXCR to the RT-PCR reads. Counted here are fewer than 800,000 distinct CDR3 sequences, 15% to 17% occurring once; the ten biggest clones make up around a tenth. Sequencing was performed on PBMCs from blood, taken 11 to 12 days after vaccination. These receptors came from a man aged 50 or older who received an inactivated influenza vaccine. Both conserved end residues are part of each CDR3. D genes are given only for firm matches. The listing skips clone size in some rows; elsewhere it reads once, few, many or a size class.

d_call,v_call,j_call,clone_size,cdr3_aa,cdr3_nt
NA,TRBV3-1,TRBJ2-2,NA,CASSQVWQALYTGELFF,TGTGCCAGCAGCCAAGTTTGGCAGGCCCTCTACACCGGGGAGCTGTTTTTT
NA,TRBV11-2,TRBJ2-7,few,CASSRKKGRRDSSYEQYF,TGTGCCAGCAGCCGAAAGAAAGGACGGCGCGACAGCTCCTACGAGCAGTACTTC
TRBD1,TRBV5-1,TRBJ1-5,many,CASSLGQGAGQPQHF,TGCGCCAGCAGCTTGGGACAGGGGGCGGGTCAGCCCCAGCATTTT
NA,TRBV5-6,TRBJ2-7,few,CASSLARLGPLYEQYF,TGTGCCAGCAGCTTGGCTCGGTTAGGGCCACTCTACGAGCAGTACTTC
NA,TRBV7-2,TRBJ2-2,many,CASSLAPRTTGELFF,TGTGCCAGCAGCTTAGCTCCCAGGACTACCGGGGAGCTGTTTTTT
NA,TRBV27,TRBJ1-5,many,CASSEGTGSQPQHF,TGTGCCAGCTCCGAGGGGACGGGGAGTCAGCCCCAGCATTTT
NA,TRBV10-3,TRBJ2-1,many,CAISEATGLGNEQFF,TGTGCCATCAGTGAGGCCACGGGGTTAGGGAATGAGCAGTTCTTC
NA,TRBV6-5,TRBJ2-1,NA,CASSYEPRRLGGNEQFF,TGTGCCAGCAGTTACGAGCCTAGGAGACTTGGAGGGAATGAGCAGTTCTTC
NA,TRBV11-1,TRBJ2-7,once,CASSLGGLAWTEGTWSYEQYF,TGTGCCAGCAGCTTAGGTGGTTTGGCGTGGACAGAGGGGACGTGGAGCTACGAGCAGTACTTC
TRBD2,TRBV3-1,TRBJ2-5,NA,CASSSVSGGLQETQYF,TGTGCCAGCAGCAGTGTTAGCGGGGGCCTCCAAGAGACCCAGTACTTC
NA,TRBV5-1,TRBJ1-6,NA,CASSLDHSYNSPLHF,TGCGCCAGCAGCTTGGATCACAGCTATAATTCACCCCTCCACTTT
TRBD2,TRBV7-3,TRBJ2-7,NA,CASSWRGAALREQYF,TGTGCCAGCAGCTGGCGGGGGGCGGCCCTACGGGAGCAGTACTTC
TRBD1,TRBV7-9,TRBJ2-1,once,CASSPTGDSSYNEQFF,TGTGCCAGCAGCCCCACAGGGGACAGCTCCTACAATGAGCAGTTCTTC
NA,TRBV12-3/TRBV12-4,TRBJ2-7,few,CDRTYEQYF,TGTGACAGGACGTACGAGCAGTACTTC
NA,TRBV7-2,TRBJ2-5,many,CASRATRGQETQYF,TGTGCCAGCAGGGCTACACGGGGCCAAGAGACCCAGTACTTC
NA,TRBV20-1,TRBJ1-4,NA,CSARLGGANEKLFF,TGCAGTGCTAGGCTGGGTGGTGCTAATGAAAAACTGTTTTTT
NA,TRBV5-4,TRBJ2-1,NA,CASGKTGTIYNEQFF,TGTGCCAGCGGAAAGACCGGGACAATCTACAATGAGCAGTTCTTC
NA,TRBV11-1,TRBJ2-1,once,CASSADRSSYNEQFF,TGTGCCAGCAGCGCCGACCGCAGCTCCTACAATGAGCAGTTCTTC
TRBD1,TRBV7-9,TRBJ1-1,many,CASSLGRDRGFTEAFF,TGTGCCAGCAGCTTAGGGAGGGACAGGGGATTCACTGAAGCTTTCTTT
NA,TRBV4-3,TRBJ2-7,NA,CVSSLQDGPYEQYF,TGCGTCAGCAGCCTCCAGGACGGGCCCTACGAGCAGTACTTC
NA,TRBV25-1,TRBJ2-2,NA,CASSETNTGELFF,TGTGCCAGCAGTGAGACGAACACCGGGGAGCTGTTTTTT
TRBD2,TRBV27,TRBJ2-1,NA,CASSPLRRAGGPHEQFF,TGTGCCAGCAGTCCCCTCAGGAGAGCGGGAGGGCCTCATGAGCAGTTCTTC
NA,TRBV10-3,TRBJ2-1,NA,CASSAGAGNSDEQFF,TGTGCCTCCTCGGCTGGGGCAGGGAATTCCGATGAGCAGTTCTTC